The 10 T cell receptor beta chains below were found in one sample sequenced in a study of T cell changes during pregnancy in multiple sclerosis. Repertoires were generated with immunoSEQ multiplex PCR, while TCRdb's copy carries only in-frame clones and drops some. The table has some 130,000 clones, roughly 95% seen once. The sample here was peripheral blood, taken after pregnancy. The receptor set was obtained from a female donor with multiple sclerosis, enrolled in a pregnancy study.

The CDR3: CSVEGTEILQETQYF. The CDR3 bases are TGCAGCGTTGAAGGTACTGAGATTCTTCAAGAGACCCAGTACTTC. The rearrangement joins TRBV29-1 to TRBJ2-5; D is undetermined. Germline CDR1 is SQVTM and CDR2 is ANQGSEA. The CDR3 is made up of 15 amino acids. With 1 base removed from V and 2 bases from J, the gap between germline ends came to 14 bases.

J is TRBJ2-7 and V is TRBV2, with 7 bases lining up with TRBD1. V gave up 6 bases and J gave up 2 bases; unmatched junction bases: 7. CDR3 length equals 14 residues. CDR1 and CDR2 from the germline V gene are SNHLY and FYNNEI. Here the CDR3 reads CASRNGQDTYEQYF. In nucleotides, the CDR3 is TGTGCCAGCAGAAACGGACAGGACACCTACGAGCAGTACTTC.

The V and J genes are TRBV4-3 and TRBJ2-1; 7 positions match TRBD2. J was trimmed by 0 bases and V by 0 bases; bases with no gene match: 5. CDR3 length equals 17 residues. The V gene's germline CDR1 is LGHNA and CDR2 YSLEER. CDR3 residues: CASSQDPSGVSYNEQFF. The CDR3 bases are TGCGCCAGCAGCCAAGATCCGAGCGGGGTCTCCTACAATGAGCAGTTCTTC.

This sequence joins TRBV7-2 and TRBJ2-5, with 9 bases fitting TRBD1. J lost 4 bases, V lost 3 bases, and 3 bases had no gene match. The CDR3 is 14 amino acids. CDR1 is SGHTA, CDR2 FQGNSA, per germline. This CDR3 reads CASSLDRGRETQYF. The CDR3 nucleotides read TGTGCCAGCAGCTTGGACAGGGGACGAGAGACCCAGTACTTC.

The V call is TRBV6-1, the J call TRBJ2-3, with 7 bases matching TRBD2. This CDR3 contains 15 residues. V dropped 0 bases and J dropped 1; count of bases not matched to a gene: 1. Germline lookup yields CDR1 MNHNS and CDR2 SASEGT. CDR3 protein: CASSEAAGGTDTQYF. The CDR3 DNA reads TGTGCCAGCAGTGAAGCGGCGGGAGGCACAGATACGCAGTATTTT.

The V and J genes are TRBV10-3 and TRBJ2-3, with 10 positions matching TRBD2. The CDR3 length is 14 residues. Germline CDR1 is ENHRY and CDR2 is SYGVKD. The J segment lost 4 bases and the V segment lost 2 bases, leaving 0 bases of the junction unmatched. The CDR3 loop is CAISEGTSADTQYF. The CDR3 bases are TGTGCCATCAGTGAGGGGACTAGCGCAGATACGCAGTATTTT.

This rearrangement joins TRBV4-2 to TRBJ2-7; 8 bases agree with TRBD2. The CDR3 consists of 16 residues. Germline-derived CDR1 and CDR2 are LGHNA and YNFKEQ. V lost 0 bases, J lost 3 bases, and 7 bases stayed unmatched. CDR3 region: CASSQEGAGGGYEQYF. CDR3 nucleotide sequence: TGTGCCAGCAGCCAAGAAGGCGCGGGAGGTGGCTACGAGCAGTACTTC.

The chain employs TRBV28 and TRBJ1-3; TRBD1 aligns across 7 bases. V lost 5 bases, J lost 1 base, and 2 bases stayed unmatched. The germline CDR1 and CDR2 sequences are MDHEN and SYDVKM. CDR3 length equals 14 residues. The CDR3 DNA sequence: TGTGCCAGCAGTCCAGGGGGGTCTGGAAACACCATATATTTT. Encoded protein: CASSPGGSGNTIYF.

This clone was recorded once. J is TRBJ1-1 and V is TRBV27; 9 bases align to TRBD1. With V trimmed by 8 bases and J by 3 bases, 4 bases remained unmatched. This CDR3 spans 13 amino acids. Germline loops: CDR1 MNHEY, CDR2 SMNVEV (reference sequence). The CDR3 loop reads CASGWTGDTEAFF. For the CDR3, the DNA is TGTGCCAGCGGATGGACAGGGGACACTGAAGCTTTCTTT.

The genes are TRBV27 and TRBJ1-2, with D possibly matching TRBD1 (5 bases). The germline CDR1 and CDR2 sequences are MNHEY and SMNVEV (reference sequence). The CDR3 is 13 amino acids. V was trimmed by 8 bases and J by 8 bases, leaving 18 bases between them. The CDR3 sequence is CASRPGAGSGYTF. The DNA for the CDR3 is TGTGCCAGCCGACCTGGGGCCGGCTCGGGCTACACCTTC.